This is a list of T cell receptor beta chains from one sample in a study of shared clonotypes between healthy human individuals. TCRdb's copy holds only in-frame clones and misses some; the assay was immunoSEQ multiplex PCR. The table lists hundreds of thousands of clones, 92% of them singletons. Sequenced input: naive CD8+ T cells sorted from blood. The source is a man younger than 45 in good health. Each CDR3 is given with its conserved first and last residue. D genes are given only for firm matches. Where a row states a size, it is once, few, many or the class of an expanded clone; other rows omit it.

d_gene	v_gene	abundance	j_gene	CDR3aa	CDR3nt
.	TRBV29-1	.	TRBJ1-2	CSVERLGVDYGYTF	TGCAGCGTTGAACGTCTGGGGGTGGACTATGGCTACACCTTC
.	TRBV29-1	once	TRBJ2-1	CSVEGHFNEQFF	TGCAGCGTTGAGGGACACTTCAATGAGCAGTTCTTC
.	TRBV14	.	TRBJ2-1	CASSQEGKGLNLREQFF	TGTGCCAGCAGCCAAGAAGGAAAGGGACTGAACCTTCGGGAGCAGTTCTTC
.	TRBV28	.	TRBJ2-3	CASSNTDTQYF	TGTGCCAGCAGTAACACAGATACGCAGTATTTT
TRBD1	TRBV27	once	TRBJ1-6	CASSWNRGSSPLHF	TGTGCCAGCAGCTGGAACAGGGGATCTTCACCCCTCCACTTT
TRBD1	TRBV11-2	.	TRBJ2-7	CASRGTGTGGTYEQYF	TGTGCCAGCAGAGGGACCGGGACAGGGGGGACCTACGAGCAGTACTTC
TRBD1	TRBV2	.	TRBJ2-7	CASSDSTGGEEQYF	TGTGCCAGCAGTGACTCGACAGGGGGCGAAGAGCAGTACTTC
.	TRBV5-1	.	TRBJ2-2	CASLVAGELFF	TGCGCCAGTCTCGTGGCCGGGGAGCTGTTTTTT
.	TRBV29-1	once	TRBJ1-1	CSVRTLNTEAFF	TGCAGCGTTCGGACCCTGAACACTGAAGCTTTCTTT
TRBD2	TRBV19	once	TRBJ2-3	CASSIGDLVASGRPDTQYF	TGTGCCAGTAGTATAGGCGATTTGGTTGCTAGCGGGAGACCAGATACGCAGTATTTT
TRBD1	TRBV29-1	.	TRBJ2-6	CSVEGTAKASSGANVLTF	TGCAGCGTTGAGGGGACAGCCAAAGCCTCCTCTGGGGCCAACGTCCTGACTTTC
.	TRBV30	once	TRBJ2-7	CAWWTVGKSSYEQYF	TGTGCCTGGTGGACAGTTGGCAAGAGCTCCTACGAGCAGTACTTC
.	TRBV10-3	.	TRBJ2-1	CATVARDPINNEQFF	TGTGCCACCGTAGCCCGGGACCCTATCAACAATGAGCAGTTCTTC
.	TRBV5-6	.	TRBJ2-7	CASSLISGSYEQYF	TGTGCCAGCAGCTTGATATCAGGGAGCTACGAGCAGTACTTC
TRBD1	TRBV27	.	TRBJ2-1	CASSKPGGREQFF	TGTGCCAGCAGTAAACCAGGGGGCCGTGAGCAGTTCTTC
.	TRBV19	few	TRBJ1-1	CASSILQGNEAFF	TGTGCCAGTAGTATTTTGCAGGGGAATGAAGCTTTCTTT
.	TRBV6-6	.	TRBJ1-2	CASSRPTGRGYYGYTF	TGTGCCAGCAGCCGACCTACAGGGCGGGGGTACTATGGCTACACCTTC
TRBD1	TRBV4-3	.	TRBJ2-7	CASSQDGTAFYEQYF	TGCGCCAGCAGCCAAGATGGGACAGCCTTCTACGAGCAGTACTTC
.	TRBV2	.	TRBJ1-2	CASSEKGYTF	TGTGCCAGCAGTGAAAAGGGCTACACCTTC
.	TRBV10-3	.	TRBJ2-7	CAISDPVSYEQYF	TGTGCCATCAGTGATCCAGTGTCCTACGAGCAGTACTTC
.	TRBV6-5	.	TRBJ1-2	CASSYQGRIGYGYTF	TGTGCCAGCAGTTATCAGGGGCGAATCGGGTATGGCTACACCTTC
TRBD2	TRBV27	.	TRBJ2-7	CAKERQQTRLAGVEQYF	TGTGCCAAGGAAAGGCAGCAAACCCGACTAGCGGGAGTCGAGCAGTACTTC